These 7 T cell receptor beta chains were all obtained from the same sample, sequenced in a study of neurological immune-mediated disorders. This sample's time point: technical triplicate 1. MiXCR, applied by TCRdb to the 5' RACE reads, yields one record per CDR3 protein. The sample records about 36,000 distinct CDR3 sequences, 11% being singletons. Sequencing was carried out using PBMCs. These receptor sequences come from a man in his fifties or sixties with HTLV-1-associated myelopathy (HAM/TSP).

For this clonotype: The junction shows a germline mismatch at one end, possibly a read error. The V gene is TRBV10-3, the J gene TRBJ1-1; possibly TRBD1 for D (6 bases). CDR3 length: 14 residues. Germline assignment: CDR1 ENHRY and CDR2 SYGVKD. In nucleotides, the CDR3 is TGTGCCGTCAGAGAAGGCGGGGGCAACACTGAAGCTTTCTTT. This encodes CAVREGGGNTEAFF.

This clonotype was seen at least ten times. The chain combines TRBV6-5 with TRBJ2-3; 10 nucleotides agree with TRBD2. V dropped 0 bases and J dropped 6; count of bases not matched to a gene: 3. CDR3 size: 15 residues. From germline, CDR1 is MNHEY and CDR2 SVGAGI. CDR3 bases: TGTGCCAGCAGTTACTCTAGCGGGAGGCCGGATACGCAGTATTTT. Translated, it gives CASSYSSGRPDTQYF.

This clonotype was detected ten times or more. The chain joins TRBV5-1 to TRBJ1-1; D ambiguous. The germline V gene has CDR1 SGHRS and CDR2 YFSETQ. The CDR3 loop spans 16 amino acids. The V gene lost 0 bases and the J gene lost 6 bases, with 18 bases spanning the gap. This CDR3 reads CASSLEGPTVDAEAFF. The CDR3 coding sequence is TGCGCCAGCAGCTTGGAAGGGCCCACCGTCGACGCTGAAGCTTTCTTT.

This clonotype was recorded at least ten times. The gene calls are TRBV7-6 and TRBJ2-2; D is possibly TRBD1 or TRBD2 (6 bases each). In germline, CDR1 is SGHVS, CDR2 FNYEAQ. Trimming took off 10 bases at V and 1 base at J, with 10 bases between the two ends. This CDR3 spans 13 amino acids. The CDR3 protein is CATRDKNTGELFF. Here the CDR3 DNA reads TGTGCCACGCGGGACAAGAACACCGGGGAGCTGTTTTTT. The whole variable domain, filled in from reference TRBV7-6 and TRBJ2-2, reads GAGVSQSPRYKVTKRGQDVALRCDPISGHVSLYWYRQALGQGPEFLTYFNYEAQQDKSGLPNDRFSAERPEGSISTLTIQRTEQRDSAMYRCATRDKNTGELFFGEGSRLTVL.

There are many counts of this clonotype. The chain carries TRBV20-1 and TRBJ2-5; the D gene could be TRBD1 or TRBD2 (5 bases each). The CDR3 has 13 amino acids. Per germline, CDR1 DFQATT and CDR2 SNEGSKA (reference sequence). Trimming removed 0 bases at V and 5 bases at J, with 10 bases between. CDR3 in amino acids: CSAREGRWETQYF. The CDR3 nucleotides read TGCAGTGCTAGAGAGGGACGGTGGGAGACCCAGTACTTC.

This clonotype was counted many times. The CDR3 protein is CASSGFGTGGSGSYNEQFF. Here the CDR3 DNA reads TGTGCCAGCAGTGGATTCGGGACAGGGGGCTCGGGCTCCTACAATGAGCAGTTCTTC. The chain employs TRBV11-3 and TRBJ2-1; 12 positions match TRBD1. The V segment lost 6 bases and the J segment 0 bases; nucleotides outside the gene matches: 12. The CDR3 runs to 19 residues. The germline V gene encodes CDR1 SGHNT and CDR2 YENEEA.

The sample holds many counts of this clonotype. The V and J genes are TRBV5-1 and TRBJ1-1; the D is unclear. The germline gives CDR1 SGHRS, CDR2 YFSETQ. V lost 4 bases to trimming and J lost 1 base, with 8 bases between them. The CDR3 extends over 13 amino acids. Here the CDR3 DNA reads TGCGCCAGCAGCATCGGGGAGAACACTGAAGCTTTCTTT. Residues: CASSIGENTEAFF.